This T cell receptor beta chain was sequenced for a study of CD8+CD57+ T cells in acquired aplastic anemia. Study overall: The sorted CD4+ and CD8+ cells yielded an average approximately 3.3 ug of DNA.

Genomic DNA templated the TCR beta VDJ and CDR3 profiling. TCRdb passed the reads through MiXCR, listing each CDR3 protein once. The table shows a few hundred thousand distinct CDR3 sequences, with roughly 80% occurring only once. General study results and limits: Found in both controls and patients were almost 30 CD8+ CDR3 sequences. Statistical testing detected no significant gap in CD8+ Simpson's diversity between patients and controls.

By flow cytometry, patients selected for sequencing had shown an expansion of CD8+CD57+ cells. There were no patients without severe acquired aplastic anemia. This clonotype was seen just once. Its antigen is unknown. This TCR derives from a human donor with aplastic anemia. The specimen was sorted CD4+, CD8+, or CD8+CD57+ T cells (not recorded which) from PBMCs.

The CDR3 coding sequence is TGTGCCAGCAGCTTGGACGCGTATCCCGATACGCAGTATTTT. The encoded protein is CASSLDAYPDTQYF. V usage is TRBV5-8 and J usage is TRBJ2-3, with D unresolved. The CDR3 spans 14 residues. Germline CDR1 is SGHTS and CDR2 is YDEGEE. The V and J ends lost 0 bases and 6 bases respectively, with 11 bases between them.